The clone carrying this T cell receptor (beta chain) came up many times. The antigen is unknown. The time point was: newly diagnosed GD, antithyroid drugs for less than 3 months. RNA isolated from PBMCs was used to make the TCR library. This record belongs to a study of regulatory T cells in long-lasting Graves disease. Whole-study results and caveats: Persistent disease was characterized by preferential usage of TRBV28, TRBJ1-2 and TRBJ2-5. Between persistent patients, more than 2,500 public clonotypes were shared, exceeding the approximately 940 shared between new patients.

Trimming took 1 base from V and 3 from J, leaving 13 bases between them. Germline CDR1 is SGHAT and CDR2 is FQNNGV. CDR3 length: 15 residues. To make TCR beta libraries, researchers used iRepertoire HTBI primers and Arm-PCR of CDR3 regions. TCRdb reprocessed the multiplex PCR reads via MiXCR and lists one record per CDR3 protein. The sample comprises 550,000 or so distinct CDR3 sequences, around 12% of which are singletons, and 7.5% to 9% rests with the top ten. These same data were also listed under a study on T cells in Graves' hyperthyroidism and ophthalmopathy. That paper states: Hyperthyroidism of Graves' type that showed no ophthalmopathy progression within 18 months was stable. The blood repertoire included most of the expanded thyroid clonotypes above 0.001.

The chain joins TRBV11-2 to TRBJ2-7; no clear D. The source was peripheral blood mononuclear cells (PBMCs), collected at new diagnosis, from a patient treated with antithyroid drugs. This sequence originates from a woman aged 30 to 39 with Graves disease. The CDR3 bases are TGTGCCAGCAGCTTAGGGGCCTCCCCTGGCTACGAGCAGTACTTC. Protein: CASSLGASPGYEQYF.